What follows is one T cell receptor (beta chain) and its context. Its antigen is unknown. There are no base qualities to consult, and no much larger clone falls within one base. Patients with autoimmune disease history or receiving systemic immunosuppression were excluded from the trial. Peripheral blood for TCR sequencing was drawn from every dose cohort at baseline, at cycle 4 day 1 and at cycle 7 day 1. The samples were taken from a phase I, first-in-human, multicenter, open-label dose-escalation trial of ivuxolimab. Adults with locally advanced or metastatic head and neck squamous cell, hepatocellular, melanoma or renal cell carcinoma were enrolled in the trial. Before TCR sequencing, CD4+ T cells and CD8+ T cells were sorted from peripheral blood as separate populations. This entry belongs to a study of OX40 agonist ivuxolimab in advanced cancers. At the level of the whole study: Ivuxolimab, which targeted the costimulatory receptor OX40 (CD134), was an agonistic, fully human IgG2 monoclonal antibody. Partial responses occurred in three dose-escalation patients: two with cutaneous melanoma and one with hepatocellular carcinoma. Of the approximately 50 dose-escalation patients, hepatocellular carcinoma was present in roughly 19, melanoma in around 15, renal cell carcinoma in 9 and head and neck cancer in 9. The purpose of peripheral TCRbeta sequencing was to test whether ivuxolimab changed TCR sequence diversity and led to clonal T-cell expansion. Intravenous ivuxolimab was administered to patients every 2 weeks at six dose levels: 0.01, 0.1, 0.3, 1.5, 3 and 10 mg/kg. The paper covers the monotherapy dose-escalation part of the phase I ivuxolimab trial, which included N of about 50 patients. In the dose-escalation cohort, 70% to 90% of patients were male, and the mean age was around 65 years with a range of about 23 to 79. Patients were allowed to have had prior anti-PD-1, anti-PD-L1 or anti-CTLA-4 therapy, and approximately 40% of the dose-escalation patients had been treated with checkpoint inhibitors.

V loses 4 bases of germline sequence and J loses 6 bases, and the interval between the two ends is 10 bases. The germline V gene encodes CDR1 LNHDA and CDR2 SQIVND (reference sequence). Measured from the cysteine to the phenylalanine, the CDR3 is 14 residues long. The DNA shown is the 42-base CDR3, in frame from base 1. To sequence the TCRbeta CDR3 region, genomic DNA was isolated from the sorted cells. The immunoSEQ Assay was used to sequence the TCRbeta CDR3 regions. Held by TCRdb, this immuneACCESS table contains in-frame sequences only and omits some clones. Under half of the omission traces to an unresolved V gene where checked; the cause of the rest is unknown. This sample holds 35,000 to 40,000 clones; approximately 87% were observed only once. Approximately 33% of the sample belongs to the ten largest clones. Paper-wide results and their limitations: Low levels of normalized T-cell clonal expansion were also seen in some patients who did not respond. The antigen specificity of the peripheral T cells that underwent clonal expansion was not determined. After ivuxolimab, CD8+ T cells had more expanded clones than CD4+ T cells on average. Clonal expansion of both CD4+ and CD8+ blood T cells was observed from baseline to week 6 at doses 0.1 to 3.0 mg/kg. In partial responders in the 0.1-3.0 mg/kg groups, normalized peripheral clonal expansion was found to be among the lowest, especially among CD8+ T cells.

The sample consisted of CD4+ or CD8+ T cells sorted from blood, taken in a trial of the OX40 agonist ivuxolimab. The clonotype was recovered from an adult with an advanced solid tumor such as melanoma, head and neck, liver or kidney cancer. The sequence joins TRBV19 to TRBJ1-6; a tentative D match to TRBD1 spans 5 bases. The CDR3 loop reads CASSRQGGNSPLHF. The nucleotide sequence is given as TGTGCCAGTAGTAGGCAGGGCGGTAATTCACCCCTCCACTTT.